These 18 T cell receptor beta chains share one sample of origin, sequenced in a study of OX40 agonist ivuxolimab in advanced cancers. This table comes from immunoSEQ multiplex PCR, and its TCRdb copy is limited to in-frame clones, with some not included. This sample has approximately 80,000 clones; 75% to 95% occur once, and the top ten carry 8.4%. This material consisted of CD4+ or CD8+ T cells sorted from blood, taken in a trial of the OX40 agonist ivuxolimab. The receptors derive from an adult with an advanced solid tumor such as melanoma, head and neck, liver or kidney cancer.

The rearrangement links TRBV9 to TRBJ1-2; TRBD1 matches at 7 bases. This CDR3 region has 15 residues. From germline, CDR1 is SGDLS and CDR2 YYNGEE. V dropped 4 bases and J dropped 4; count of bases not matched to a gene: 10. The CDR3 DNA is TGTGCCAGCAGCCCCCCGACAGGGAAGGGCTATGGCTACACCTTC. As protein: CASSPPTGKGYGYTF.

The chain uses TRBV30 and TRBJ1-2; tentatively, D is TRBD1 (5 bases). The CDR3 length is 17 residues. Looked up from germline, CDR1 is GTSNPN and CDR2 is SVGIG (reference sequence). Trimming took 3 bases from V and 5 from J, leaving 25 bases between them. The CDR3 protein is CAWSNVPGDSALYGYTF. For the CDR3, the DNA is TGTGCCTGGAGCAACGTCCCGGGAGACAGTGCACTATATGGCTACACCTTC.

This clone was recorded a few times. The CDR3 reads CASSLGWSPLHF. DNA for the CDR3: TGTGCCAGCAGCTTGGGTTGGTCACCCCTCCACTTT. The V call is TRBV5-6, the J call TRBJ1-6; D is undetermined. The V and J ends lost 0 bases and 10 bases respectively, with 5 bases between them. The CDR3 contains 12 residues. Per germline, CDR1 SGHDT and CDR2 YYEEEE.

V usage is TRBV7-2 and J usage is TRBJ1-2; a weak D match, TRBD1 (6 bases). V lost 5 bases to trimming and J lost 12 bases, with 25 bases between them. Germline lookup yields CDR1 SGHTA and CDR2 FQGNSA. This CDR3 is built from 15 residues. CDR3 coding DNA: TGTGCCAGCAGCCCAAACCTGGGAGGGGCAGGGGAGGACACCTTC. It translates to CASSPNLGGAGEDTF.

The chain has TRBV18 and TRBJ2-3; 13 nucleotides align to TRBD2. CDR3 length: 17 amino acids. Germline V CDR1 and CDR2: KGHSH, LQKENI. Trimming took 6 bases from V and 4 from J; bases not matched to a gene: 10. The CDR3 DNA sequence: TGTGCCAGCTCCCCGATTGGACTAGCGGGAGACGCAGATACGCAGTATTTT. Protein product: CASSPIGLAGDADTQYF.

The chain employs TRBV29-1 and TRBJ1-3, with 8 bases matching TRBD1. With 6 bases clipped from V and 0 bases from J, the junction kept 4 bases outside the gene matches. This CDR3 comprises 14 residues. The germline V gene has CDR1 SQVTM and CDR2 ANQGSEA. The CDR3 DNA is TGCAGCGTAGGACAGGGCACCTCTGGAAACACCATATATTTT. This sequence encodes CSVGQGTSGNTIYF.

This sequence joins TRBV11-3 and TRBJ2-1; D gene uncertain. The CDR3 extends over 11 amino acids. V lost 5 bases and J 4 bases, leaving 3 bases between the germline ends. Germline V lookup: CDR1 SGHNT, CDR2 YENEEA. The chain's CDR3 is CASSQYNEQFF. The CDR3, as DNA: TGTGCCAGCAGCCAATACAATGAGCAGTTCTTC.

The chain uses TRBV28 and TRBJ1-5; D gene uncertain. Germline V gives CDR1 MDHEN, CDR2 SYDVKM. Trimming removed 2 bases at V and 0 bases at J, with 8 bases between. The CDR3 length is 15 residues. CDR3 residues: CASSLQVYSNQPQHF. In nucleotides, the CDR3 is TGTGCCAGCAGTTTACAGGTTTATAGCAATCAGCCCCAGCATTTT.

J is TRBJ1-5 and V is TRBV19, with D possibly TRBD1 on 6 matching bases. The V and J ends lost 4 bases and 2 bases respectively, with 12 bases between them. The CDR3 loop spans 15 amino acids. Germline lookup yields CDR1 LNHDA and CDR2 SQIVND (reference sequence). The CDR3 here is CASSTGARGNQPQHF. CDR3 DNA sequence: TGTGCCAGTAGTACAGGGGCCCGGGGCAATCAGCCCCAGCATTTT.

In DNA form, the CDR3 reads TGTGCCAGCAGTTTAAGACAGGGCGCGGGCTCCTATAATTCACCCCTCCACTTT. This sequence encodes CASSLRQGAGSYNSPLHF. V gene TRBV28 combines with J gene TRBJ1-6; 7 bases align to TRBD1. The V segment lost 2 bases and the J segment 0 bases; nucleotides outside the gene matches: 7. The germline CDR1 and CDR2 sequences are MDHEN and SYDVKM. This CDR3 has 18 residues.

The V and J genes are TRBV9 and TRBJ2-3; no clear D. Germline V CDR1 and CDR2: SGDLS, YYNGEE. V was shortened by 0 bases and J by 5 bases, with 4 bases between the two germline ends. This CDR3 has 12 residues. In nucleotides, the CDR3 is TGTGCCAGCAGCGTAGAAGTAGATACGCAGTATTTT. Translated: CASSVEVDTQYF.

This chain uses TRBV28 with TRBJ2-7; 11 positions agree with TRBD2. Trimming removed 4 bases from V and 0 bases from J; junction bases left unmatched: 5. Germline V gives CDR1 MDHEN, CDR2 SYDVKM. CDR3 length: 16 residues. CDR3 nucleotide sequence: TGTGCCAGCAGTTCACTAGCGGGAGCAAGCTCCTACGAGCAGTACTTC. Amino acids: CASSSLAGASSYEQYF.

The chain uses TRBV4-1 and TRBJ1-1; D perhaps matches TRBD1 (6 bases). The germline V gene encodes CDR1 MGHRA and CDR2 YSYEKL. V was trimmed by 3 bases and J by 4 bases, leaving 21 bases between them. This CDR3 region has 17 residues. The CDR3 loop is CASSHLNTGTTGTEAFF. The CDR3 DNA reads as TGCGCCAGCAGCCACCTGAATACAGGGACCACGGGCACTGAAGCTTTCTTT.

V is TRBV28 and J is TRBJ1-2; possible D gene TRBD1, 6 bases. CDR1 is MDHEN, CDR2 SYDVKM, per germline. The CDR3 totals 15 residues. V dropped 5 bases and J dropped 0 bases, with 13 bases sitting between them. Here the CDR3 reads CASSLRDTANYGYTF. In nucleotides, the CDR3 is TGTGCCAGCAGTCTCCGGGACACCGCTAACTATGGCTACACCTTC.

As DNA, the CDR3 is TGCGCCAGCAGCGGAGCGACTAGCGGTTACAATGAGCAGTTCTTC. Its protein product is CASSGATSGYNEQFF. The chain joins TRBV4-1 to TRBJ2-1, with 9 nucleotides matching TRBD2. V shed 5 bases, J shed 4 bases, and the junction held 6 bases outside the gene matches. The CDR3 loop spans 15 amino acids. CDR1 and CDR2 from the germline V gene are MGHRA and YSYEKL.

This chain joins TRBV30 and TRBJ2-1; no clear D. This CDR3 spans 12 amino acids. Germline CDR1 is GTSNPN and CDR2 is SVGIG (reference sequence). With 0 bases removed from V and 2 bases from J, the gap between germline ends came to 2 bases. CDR3 in DNA: TGTGCCTGGAGTGTAGCCTACAATGAGCAGTTCTTC. Protein product: CAWSVAYNEQFF.

The V call is TRBV20-1, the J call TRBJ2-4, with D hard to call. Looked up from germline, CDR1 is DFQATT and CDR2 is SNEGSKA (reference sequence). The V and J ends lost 6 bases and 9 bases respectively, with 12 bases between them. There are 11 residues in the CDR3. CDR3 region: CSARFGSIQYF. The DNA of the CDR3 is TGCAGTGCCCGATTCGGGTCCATTCAGTACTTC.

The chain has TRBV30 and TRBJ2-7; D may be TRBD1 or TRBD2 (6 bases each). Trimming stripped 1 base from V and 2 bases from J, with 12 bases between. The CDR3 is made up of 14 amino acids. Germline V gene lookup returns CDR1 GTSNPN and CDR2 SVGIG (reference sequence). CDR3 nucleotides: TGTGCCTGGAGTGGGGGAAGGGGGGCCTACGAGCAGTACTTC. Its protein is CAWSGGRGAYEQYF.